Following are 22 T cell receptor beta chains from one sample sequenced in a study of regulatory T cells in long-lasting Graves disease. Arm-PCR with iRepertoire HTBI primers amplified the CDR3 regions for these TCR beta libraries. Each CDR3 protein is one row after TCRdb ran MiXCR on the multiplex PCR reads. The sample lists 420,000 or so distinct CDR3 sequences, roughly 17% seen once, with around a quarter in the top ten. Time point in this sample: newly diagnosed GD, antithyroid drugs for less than 3 months. There was RNA extracted from PBMCs, and the TCR library was made from it. This sample also appeared in a second study, on T cells in Graves' hyperthyroidism and ophthalmopathy.

The sequenced sample was peripheral blood mononuclear cells (PBMCs), obtained at new diagnosis, from a patient treated with antithyroid drugs. The receptor source for this set is a woman aged 18-29 years with Graves disease.

The sample holds many counts of this clonotype. The V call is TRBV7-9, the J call TRBJ1-1; D is unresolved. V lost 5 bases, J lost 8 bases, and 12 bases lay in between. The V gene's germline CDR1 is SEHNR and CDR2 FQNEAQ (reference sequence). This CDR3 is built from 12 residues. The CDR3 loop reads CASSPGRFEAFF. The CDR3 DNA reads TGTGCCAGCAGCCCGGGAAGGTTCGAAGCTTTCTTT.

Points on this clonotype: It differs at one base from a far larger clone, so likely a read error. The chain uses TRBV2 and TRBJ2-7; 11 positions match TRBD2. The CDR3 loop spans 16 amino acids. CDR1 is SNHLY, CDR2 FYNNEI, per germline. The V segment lost 5 bases and the J segment 2 bases; nucleotides outside the gene matches: 8. The CDR3 spells CASSPRPSGGTYEQYF. CDR3 nucleotides: TGTGCCAGCAGTCCGCGGCCTAGCGGGGGGACCTACGAGCAGTACTTC.

Many counts were recorded for this clonotype. This chain links TRBV6-1 with TRBJ2-3; 7 nucleotides line up with TRBD1. This CDR3 has 13 residues. CDR1 is MNHNS and CDR2 is SASEGT in the germline V gene. The trim removed 6 bases at V and 6 bases at J, leaving 6 bases unmatched. CDR3 bases: TGTGCCAGCAGGAAACAGGGGTTTGATACGCAGTATTTT. Residues: CASRKQGFDTQYF.

This clonotype was seen repeatedly, ten times or more. The gene calls are TRBV20-1 and TRBJ2-1; D gene unclear. The V end lost 6 bases, the J end lost 4 bases, and 16 bases lay between the germline ends. Germline V gene data show CDR1 as DFQATT and CDR2 as SNEGSKA (reference sequence). The length of the CDR3 is 14 residues. CDR3: CSAVDRPIYNEQFF. In DNA, the CDR3 is TGCAGTGCCGTCGACCGGCCGATTTACAATGAGCAGTTCTTC.

This clonotype was detected ten times or more. J is TRBJ1-2 and V is TRBV10-2; D uncertain. The CDR3 consists of 16 residues. The V and J ends lost 0 bases and 1 base respectively, with 12 bases between them. From germline, CDR1 is WSHSY and CDR2 SAAADI. Written as DNA, the CDR3 is TGCGCCAGCAGTGAGTCGTCGGAGGGTTATAACTATGGCTACACCTTC. Translating it yields CASSESSEGYNYGYTF.

The V and J genes are TRBV30 and TRBJ1-5, with 7 bases matching TRBD1. The CDR3 has 16 residues. V shed 2 bases, J shed 0 bases, and the junction held 7 bases outside the gene matches. Germline assignment: CDR1 GTSNPN and CDR2 SVGIG (reference sequence). CDR3: CAWSRQGTGSNQPQHF. The CDR3 DNA reads as TGTGCCTGGAGTCGACAGGGAACTGGTAGCAATCAGCCCCAGCATTTT.

This clonotype was seen ten or more times. The V gene is TRBV20-1, the J gene TRBJ2-1; 13 bases line up with TRBD2. With 6 bases clipped from V and 5 bases from J, the junction kept 1 base outside the gene matches. The CDR3 loop spans 13 amino acids. CDR1 DFQATT and CDR2 SNEGSKA come from the germline V gene (reference sequence). The CDR3, as DNA: TGCAGTGCGACTAGCGGGAGGCACAATGAGCAGTTCTTC. Protein sequence: CSATSGRHNEQFF.

Notes on this clonotype: A much larger clone lies one base from this, so it may be a read error. This chain connects TRBV10-1 to TRBJ2-7, with 9 bases fitting TRBD1. The germline V gene encodes CDR1 WNHNN and CDR2 SYGVQD (reference sequence). The junction had 9 bases not matched to a gene; V was cut back by 6 bases and J by 6 bases. This CDR3 region has 14 residues. The CDR3 here is CASRRDREGLEQYF. CDR3 nucleotides: TGCGCCAGCAGGCGGGACAGGGAAGGTCTCGAGCAGTACTTC.

This clonotype came up many times. The chain employs TRBV5-1 and TRBJ2-6; D may be TRBD1 (6 bases). V lost 1 base and J lost 0, with 11 bases in between. The CDR3 has 17 residues. Germline V lookup: CDR1 SGHRS, CDR2 YFSETQ. DNA of the CDR3: TGCGCCAGCAGCTTGTCTGGGGGCGGCTCTGGGGCCAACGTCCTGACTTTC. This codes for CASSLSGGGSGANVLTF. Full variable domain (outside the CDR3, taken from reference TRBV5-1 and TRBJ2-6): KAGVTQTPRYLIKTRGQQVTLSCSPISGHRSVSWYQQTPGQGLQFLFEYFSETQRNKGNFPGRFSGRQFSNSRSEMNVSTLELGDSALYLCASSLSGGGSGANVLTFGAGSRLTVL.

To note about this clonotype: A read error may be the cause here, since a much bigger clone is one base away. The J gene is TRBJ1-5, the V gene TRBV5-5; unclear D gene. Trimming took off 1 base at V and 5 bases at J, with 16 bases between the two ends. The CDR3 runs 16 residues. CDR1 SGHKS and CDR2 YYEKEE come from the germline V gene (reference sequence). CDR3 sequence reads: CASSLWAVTRDQPQHF. The CDR3 region has the DNA TGTGCCAGCAGCTTGTGGGCGGTGACGCGTGATCAGCCCCAGCATTTT.

V is TRBV6-2 or TRBV6-3 and J is TRBJ1-2; D call uncertain. The CDR3 runs 13 residues. Germline V gives CDR1 MNHEY, CDR2 SVGEGT. Trimming took 10 bases from V and 7 from J, leaving 19 bases between them. CDR3 region: CAISVETRGGYTF. The CDR3, as DNA: TGTGCCATCAGCGTCGAGACTCGGGGTGGCTACACCTTC.

This clonotype was seen many times. The chain is built from TRBV6-2 or TRBV6-3 and TRBJ2-3; 8 nucleotides agree with TRBD2. V trimming: 8 bases; J trimming: 3 bases; junction bases outside the gene matches: 10. The CDR3 is made up of 15 amino acids. Germline CDR1 is MNHEY and CDR2 is SVGEGT. CDR3 region: CASRTSGSRTDTQYF. The CDR3 DNA reads as TGTGCCAGCCGCACTAGCGGCTCTAGGACAGATACGCAGTATTTT.

This clonotype appeared many times. V gene TRBV29-1 combines with J gene TRBJ2-3; 13 bases are a match to TRBD2. From germline, CDR1 is SQVTM and CDR2 ANQGSEA. The CDR3 has 14 amino acids. With 8 bases clipped from V and 3 bases from J, the junction kept 5 bases outside the gene matches. CDR3 in amino acids: CSSRLAGGTDTQYF. The CDR3 nucleotides are TGCAGCTCCCGACTAGCGGGAGGTACAGATACGCAGTATTTT.

The V gene is TRBV20-1, the J gene TRBJ1-6, with D uncertain. The CDR3 spans 15 residues. Germline CDR1 reads DFQATT; CDR2 reads SNEGSKA (reference sequence). V shed 6 bases and J shed 5 bases, with 17 bases lying between them. The CDR3 spells CSAPSSLSDNSPLHF. The CDR3 nucleotides read TGCAGTGCCCCCAGTTCTTTGTCGGATAATTCACCCCTCCACTTT.

The chain recombines TRBV7-2 with TRBJ1-2; D perhaps matches TRBD1 (5 bases). The CDR3 consists of 15 residues. CDR1 and CDR2 (germline): SGHTA, FQGNSA. Deletions cut 5 bases from V and 8 bases from J, with 21 bases between. The CDR3 DNA is TGTGCCAGCAGCCCCCCCGGGGGTCTCTTTAGGGGCTACACCTTC. Amino acid sequence: CASSPPGGLFRGYTF.

The chain combines TRBV27 with TRBJ2-5, with 8 bases identical to TRBD2. Germline V gives CDR1 MNHEY, CDR2 SMNVEV (reference sequence). The CDR3 is 15 amino acids. The trim removed 5 bases at V and 4 bases at J, leaving 9 bases unmatched. The CDR3 loop is CASSAEQRERETQYF. In nucleotides, the CDR3 is TGTGCCAGCAGTGCCGAGCAGCGGGAGCGAGAGACCCAGTACTTC.

In this sample, this clonotype turned up a few times. The rearrangement links TRBV5-5 to TRBJ2-7; 9 nucleotides agree with TRBD2. The CDR3 loop spans 17 amino acids. V lost 1 base, J lost 6 bases, and 14 bases stayed unmatched. The germline gives CDR1 SGHKS, CDR2 YYEKEE (reference sequence). As DNA, the CDR3 is TGTGCCAGCAGCTTGAAGGGGATGGGACTAGCCACGCCCGAGCAGTACTTC. The encoded protein is CASSLKGMGLATPEQYF.

This clonotype was counted at least ten times. CDR3 sequence: CSARGGSKNEQFF. CDR3 coding DNA: TGCAGTGCTAGGGGCGGGAGTAAAAATGAGCAGTTCTTC. This chain uses TRBV20-1 with TRBJ2-1, with TRBD2 identical over 7 bases. This CDR3 is 13 amino acids long. V lost 3 bases, J lost 7 bases, and 6 bases stayed unmatched. Germline V gene data show CDR1 as DFQATT and CDR2 as SNEGSKA (reference sequence).

This clonotype appeared many times. The rearrangement joins TRBV2 to TRBJ1-1; possible D gene TRBD1, 5 bases. V gave up 10 bases and J gave up 0 bases, with 21 bases separating them. The CDR3 totals 16 residues. CDR1 SNHLY and CDR2 FYNNEI come from the germline V gene. The CDR3 coding sequence is TGTGCCACCCAGAGACTGGCGGGGCACATGAACACTGAAGCTTTCTTT. This translates into CATQRLAGHMNTEAFF.

This chain connects TRBV5-1 to TRBJ1-1, with D perhaps matching TRBD1 (5 bases). Trimming took off 0 bases at V and 4 bases at J, with 10 bases between the two ends. Germline-derived CDR1 and CDR2 are SGHRS and YFSETQ. CDR3 length: 14 amino acids. The CDR3 bases are TGCGCCAGCAGCTTGGCTGGGGGAGCCACTGAAGCTTTCTTT. Protein product: CASSLAGGATEAFF. The full variable domain, in which reference TRBV5-1 and TRBJ1-1 provide the parts outside the CDR3, is KAGVTQTPRYLIKTRGQQVTLSCSPISGHRSVSWYQQTPGQGLQFLFEYFSETQRNKGNFPGRFSGRQFSNSRSEMNVSTLELGDSALYLCASSLAGGATEAFFGQGTRLTVV.

About this clonotype: Possible read error: a much larger clone is one base away. V and J are TRBV16 and TRBJ1-2, with D maybe TRBD1 (6 bases). Trimming shortened V by 1 base and J by 6 bases, and 12 bases separated the two germline ends. The CDR3 runs 14 residues. Germline V gene data show CDR1 as KGHSY and CDR2 as FQNENV. The CDR3 bases are TGTGCCAGCAGCCAATTGGGGACAAACCATGGCTACACCTTC. Its protein is CASSQLGTNHGYTF.

As to this clonotype: This sequence may be a read error, since a much larger clone differs from it by one base. The chain has TRBV11-2 and TRBJ2-1, with 10 bases aligning to TRBD1. V gave up 2 bases and J gave up 10 bases; unmatched junction bases: 5. Per the germline V gene, CDR1 is SGHAT and CDR2 is FQNNGV. The CDR3 covers 14 residues. The CDR3 region has the DNA TGTGCCAGCAGCTTACAGACAGGGGGCTACGAGCAGTTCTTC. It codes for CASSLQTGGYEQFF.